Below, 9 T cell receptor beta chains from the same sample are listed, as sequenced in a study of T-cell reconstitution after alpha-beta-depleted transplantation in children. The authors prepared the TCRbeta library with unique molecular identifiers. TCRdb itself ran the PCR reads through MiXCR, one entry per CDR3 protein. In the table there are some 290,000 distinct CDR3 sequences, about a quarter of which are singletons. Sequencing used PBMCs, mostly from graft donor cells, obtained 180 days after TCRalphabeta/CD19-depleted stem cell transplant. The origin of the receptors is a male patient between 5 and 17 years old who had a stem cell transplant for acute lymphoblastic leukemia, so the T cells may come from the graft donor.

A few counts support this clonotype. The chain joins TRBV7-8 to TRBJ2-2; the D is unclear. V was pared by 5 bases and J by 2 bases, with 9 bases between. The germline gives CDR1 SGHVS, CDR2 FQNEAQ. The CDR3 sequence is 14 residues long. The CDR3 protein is CASSENINTGELFF. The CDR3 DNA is TGTGCCAGCAGCGAAAATATTAACACCGGGGAGCTGTTTTTT.

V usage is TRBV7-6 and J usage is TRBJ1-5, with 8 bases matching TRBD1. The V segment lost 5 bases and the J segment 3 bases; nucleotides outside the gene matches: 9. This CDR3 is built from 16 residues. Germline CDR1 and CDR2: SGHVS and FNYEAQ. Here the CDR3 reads CASSLETGEVNQPQHF. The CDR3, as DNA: TGTGCCAGCAGCCTGGAGACAGGGGAAGTCAATCAGCCCCAGCATTTT.

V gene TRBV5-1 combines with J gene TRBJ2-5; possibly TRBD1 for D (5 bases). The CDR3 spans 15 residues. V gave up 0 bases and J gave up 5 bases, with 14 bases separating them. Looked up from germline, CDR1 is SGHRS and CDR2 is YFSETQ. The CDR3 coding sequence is TGCGCCAGCAGCTTGGGGCTACAGGCGAGGGAGACCCAGTACTTC. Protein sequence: CASSLGLQARETQYF.

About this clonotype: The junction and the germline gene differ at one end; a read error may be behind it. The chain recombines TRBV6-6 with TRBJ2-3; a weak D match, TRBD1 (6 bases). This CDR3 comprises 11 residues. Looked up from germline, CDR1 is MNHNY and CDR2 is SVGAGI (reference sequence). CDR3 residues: CASSLLGALHF. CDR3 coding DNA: TGTGCCAGCAGTTTGCTGGGGGCTTTACATTTT.

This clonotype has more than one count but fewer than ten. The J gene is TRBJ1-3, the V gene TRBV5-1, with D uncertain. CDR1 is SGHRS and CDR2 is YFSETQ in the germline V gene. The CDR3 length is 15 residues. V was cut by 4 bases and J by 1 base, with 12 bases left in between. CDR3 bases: TGCGCCAGCAGCCAAACAGCGATGTCTGGAAACACCATATATTTT. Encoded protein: CASSQTAMSGNTIYF.

CDR3: CASSSPSRGREETQYF. In DNA, the CDR3 is TGTGCCAGCAGCTCCCCCTCGCGGGGTCGCGAAGAGACCCAGTACTTC. V is TRBV7-9 and J is TRBJ2-5, with a possible D match to TRBD2 (6 bases). Trimming stripped 4 bases from V and 3 bases from J, with 18 bases between. This CDR3 is built from 16 residues. CDR1 and CDR2 (germline): SEHNR, FQNEAQ (reference sequence).

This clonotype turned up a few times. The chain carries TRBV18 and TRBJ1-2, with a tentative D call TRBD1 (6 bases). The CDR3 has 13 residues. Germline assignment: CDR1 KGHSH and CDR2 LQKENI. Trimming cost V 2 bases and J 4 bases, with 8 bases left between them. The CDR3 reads CASSPTGFYGYTF. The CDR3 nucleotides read TGTGCCAGCTCACCAACAGGGTTCTATGGCTACACCTTC.

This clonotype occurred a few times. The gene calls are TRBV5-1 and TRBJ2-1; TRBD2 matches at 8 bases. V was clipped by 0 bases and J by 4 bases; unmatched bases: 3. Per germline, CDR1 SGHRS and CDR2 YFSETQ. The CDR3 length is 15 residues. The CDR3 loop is CASSLVGTSYNEQFF. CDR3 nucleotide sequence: TGCGCCAGCAGCTTGGTTGGGACTAGTTACAATGAGCAGTTCTTC.

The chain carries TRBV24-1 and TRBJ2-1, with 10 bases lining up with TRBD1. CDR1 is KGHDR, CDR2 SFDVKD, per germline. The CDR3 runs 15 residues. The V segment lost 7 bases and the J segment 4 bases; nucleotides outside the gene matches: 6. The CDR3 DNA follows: TGTGCCACCAGCCGCGACAGGGGGCCGTACAATGAGCAGTTCTTC. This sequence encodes CATSRDRGPYNEQFF.